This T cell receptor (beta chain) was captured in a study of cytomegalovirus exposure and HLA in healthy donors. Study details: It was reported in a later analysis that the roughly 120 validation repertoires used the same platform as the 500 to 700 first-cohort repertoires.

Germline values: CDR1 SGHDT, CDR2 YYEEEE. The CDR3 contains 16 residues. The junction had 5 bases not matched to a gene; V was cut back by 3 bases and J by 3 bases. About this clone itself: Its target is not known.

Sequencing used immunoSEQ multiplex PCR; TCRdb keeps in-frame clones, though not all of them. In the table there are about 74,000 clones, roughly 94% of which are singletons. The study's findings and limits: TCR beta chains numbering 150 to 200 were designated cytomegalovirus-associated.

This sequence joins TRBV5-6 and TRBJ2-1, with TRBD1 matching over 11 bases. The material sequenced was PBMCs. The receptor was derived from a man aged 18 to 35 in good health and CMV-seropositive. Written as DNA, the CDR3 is TGTGCCAGCAGCTCCGGGACAGGGGGTCGCTACAATGAGCAGTTCTTC. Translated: CASSSGTGGRYNEQFF.